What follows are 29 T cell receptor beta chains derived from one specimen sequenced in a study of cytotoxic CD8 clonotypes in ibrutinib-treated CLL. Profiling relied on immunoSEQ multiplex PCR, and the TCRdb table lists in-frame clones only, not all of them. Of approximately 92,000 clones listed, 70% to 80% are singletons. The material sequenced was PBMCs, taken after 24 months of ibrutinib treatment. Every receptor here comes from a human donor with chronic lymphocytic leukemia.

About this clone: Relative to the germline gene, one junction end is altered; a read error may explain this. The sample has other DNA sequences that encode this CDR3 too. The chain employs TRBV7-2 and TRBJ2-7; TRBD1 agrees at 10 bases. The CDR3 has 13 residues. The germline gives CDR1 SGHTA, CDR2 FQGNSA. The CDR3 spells CASSLTGTGVIHF. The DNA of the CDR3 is TGTGCCAGCAGCTTAACCGGGACAGGGGTAATCCACTTC.

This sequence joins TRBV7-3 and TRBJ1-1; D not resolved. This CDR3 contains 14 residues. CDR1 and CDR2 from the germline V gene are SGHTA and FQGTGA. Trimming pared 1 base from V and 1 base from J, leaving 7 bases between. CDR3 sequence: CASSLIPGNTEAFF. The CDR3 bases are TGTGCCAGCAGCTTAATACCGGGGAACACTGAAGCTTTCTTT.

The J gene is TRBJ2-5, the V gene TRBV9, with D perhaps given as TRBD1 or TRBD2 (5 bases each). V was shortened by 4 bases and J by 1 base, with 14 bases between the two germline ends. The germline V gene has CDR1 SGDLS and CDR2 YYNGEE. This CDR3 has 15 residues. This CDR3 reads CASSPSLGTQETQYF. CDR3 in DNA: TGTGCCAGCAGCCCCTCTCTAGGGACCCAAGAGACCCAGTACTTC.

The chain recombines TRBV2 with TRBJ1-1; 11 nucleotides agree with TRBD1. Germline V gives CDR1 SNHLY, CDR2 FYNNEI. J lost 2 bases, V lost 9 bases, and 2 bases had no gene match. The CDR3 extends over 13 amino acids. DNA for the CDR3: TGTGCCAGTCGGACAGGGGGCAACACTGAAGCTTTCTTT. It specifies CASRTGGNTEAFF.

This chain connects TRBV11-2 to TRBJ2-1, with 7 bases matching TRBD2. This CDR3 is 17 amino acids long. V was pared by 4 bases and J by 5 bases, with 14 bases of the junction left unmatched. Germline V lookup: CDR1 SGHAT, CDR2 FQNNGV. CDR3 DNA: TGTGCCAGCAGCTCCAAGAAGACGGGGGGACCCCACAATGAGCAGTTCTTC. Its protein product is CASSSKKTGGPHNEQFF.

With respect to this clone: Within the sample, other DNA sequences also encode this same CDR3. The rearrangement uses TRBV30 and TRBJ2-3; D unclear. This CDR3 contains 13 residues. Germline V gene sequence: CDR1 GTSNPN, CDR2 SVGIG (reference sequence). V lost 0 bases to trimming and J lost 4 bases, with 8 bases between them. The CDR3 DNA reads TGTGCCTGGAGTGTACGTCGGGCAGATACGCAGTATTTT. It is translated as CAWSVRRADTQYF.

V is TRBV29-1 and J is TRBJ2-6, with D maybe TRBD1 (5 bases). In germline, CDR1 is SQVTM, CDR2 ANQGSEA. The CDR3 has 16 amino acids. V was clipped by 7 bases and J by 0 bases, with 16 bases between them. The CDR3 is CSALDRSNSGANVLTF. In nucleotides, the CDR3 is TGCAGCGCCTTAGACAGATCTAACTCTGGGGCCAACGTCCTGACTTTC.

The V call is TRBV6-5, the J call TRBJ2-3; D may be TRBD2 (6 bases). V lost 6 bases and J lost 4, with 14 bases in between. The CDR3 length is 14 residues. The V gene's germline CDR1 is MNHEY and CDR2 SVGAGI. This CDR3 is CASSRRGIPDTQYF. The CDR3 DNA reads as TGTGCCAGCAGCCGACGCGGGATCCCAGATACGCAGTATTTT.

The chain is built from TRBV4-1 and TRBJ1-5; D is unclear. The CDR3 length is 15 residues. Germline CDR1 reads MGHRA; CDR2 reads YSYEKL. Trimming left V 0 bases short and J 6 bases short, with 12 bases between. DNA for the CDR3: TGCGCCAGCAGCCAAGACAATAGGGTGGTTCAGCCCCAGCATTTT. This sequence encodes CASSQDNRVVQPQHF.

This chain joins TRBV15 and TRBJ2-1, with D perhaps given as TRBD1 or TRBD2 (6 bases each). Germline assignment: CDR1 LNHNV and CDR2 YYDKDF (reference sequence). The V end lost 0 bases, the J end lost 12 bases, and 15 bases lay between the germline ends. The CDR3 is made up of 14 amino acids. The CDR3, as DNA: TGTGCCACCAGCAGAGATGGGGGGCGAGGCGGGCAGTTCTTC. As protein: CATSRDGGRGGQFF.

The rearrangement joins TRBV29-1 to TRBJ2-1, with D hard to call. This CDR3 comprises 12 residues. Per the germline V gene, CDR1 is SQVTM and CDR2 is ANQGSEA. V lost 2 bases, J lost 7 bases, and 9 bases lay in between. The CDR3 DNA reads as TGCAGCGTTGAAAGGCTTCAGAATGAGCAGTTCTTC. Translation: CSVERLQNEQFF.

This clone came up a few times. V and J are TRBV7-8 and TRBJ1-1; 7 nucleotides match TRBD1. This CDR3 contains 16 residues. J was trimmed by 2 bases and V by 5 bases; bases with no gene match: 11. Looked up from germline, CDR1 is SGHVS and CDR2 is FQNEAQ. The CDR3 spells CASSKEGQFANTEAFF. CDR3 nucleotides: TGTGCCAGCAGCAAAGAGGGACAGTTCGCTAACACTGAAGCTTTCTTT.

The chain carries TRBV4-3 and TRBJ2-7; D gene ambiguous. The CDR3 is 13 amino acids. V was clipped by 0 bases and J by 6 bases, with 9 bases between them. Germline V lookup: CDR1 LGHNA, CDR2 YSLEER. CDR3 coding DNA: TGCGCCAGCAGCCAAGAATGGTCATCCGAGCAGTACTTC. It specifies CASSQEWSSEQYF.

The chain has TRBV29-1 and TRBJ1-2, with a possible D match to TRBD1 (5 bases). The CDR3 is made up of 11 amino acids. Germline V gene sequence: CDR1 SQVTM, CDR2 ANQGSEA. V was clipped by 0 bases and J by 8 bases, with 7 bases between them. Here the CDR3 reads CSVEEEGGYTF. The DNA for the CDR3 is TGCAGCGTTGAAGAGGAGGGGGGCTACACCTTC.

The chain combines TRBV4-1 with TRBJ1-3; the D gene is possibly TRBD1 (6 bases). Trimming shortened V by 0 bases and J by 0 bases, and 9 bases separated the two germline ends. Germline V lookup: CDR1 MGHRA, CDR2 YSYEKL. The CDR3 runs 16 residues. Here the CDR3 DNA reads TGCGCCAGCAGCCAAGAGGGGGCCCCCTCTGGAAACACCATATATTTT. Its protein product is CASSQEGAPSGNTIYF.

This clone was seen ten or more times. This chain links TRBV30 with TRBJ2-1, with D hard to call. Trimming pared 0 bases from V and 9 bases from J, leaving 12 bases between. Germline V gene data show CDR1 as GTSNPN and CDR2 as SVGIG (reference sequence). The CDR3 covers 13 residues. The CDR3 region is CAWSVGRVAEQFF. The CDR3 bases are TGTGCCTGGAGTGTAGGACGTGTCGCTGAGCAGTTCTTC.

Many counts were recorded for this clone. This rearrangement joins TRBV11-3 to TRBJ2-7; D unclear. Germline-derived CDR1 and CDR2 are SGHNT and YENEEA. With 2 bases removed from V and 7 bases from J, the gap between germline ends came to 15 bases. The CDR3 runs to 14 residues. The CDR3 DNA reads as TGTGCCAGCAGCTTAATGGGCAGGCTGGGAGAGCAGTACTTC. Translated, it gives CASSLMGRLGEQYF. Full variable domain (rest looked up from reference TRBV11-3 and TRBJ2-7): EAGVVQSPRYKIIEKKQPVAFWCNPISGHNTLYWYLQNLGQGPELLIRYENEEAVDDSQLPKDRFSAERLKGVDSTLKIQPAELGDSAVYLCASSLMGRLGEQYFGPGTRLTVT.

DNA for the CDR3: TGTGCCAGCAGTCCCGGGACTAGCGGAAGATACGAGCAGTACTTC. It is translated as CASSPGTSGRYEQYF. V usage is TRBV27 and J usage is TRBJ2-7; 11 bases are a match to TRBD2. Germline lookup yields CDR1 MNHEY and CDR2 SMNVEV (reference sequence). The ends lost 5 bases at V and 4 bases at J; junction bases unmatched: 7. This CDR3 is built from 15 residues.

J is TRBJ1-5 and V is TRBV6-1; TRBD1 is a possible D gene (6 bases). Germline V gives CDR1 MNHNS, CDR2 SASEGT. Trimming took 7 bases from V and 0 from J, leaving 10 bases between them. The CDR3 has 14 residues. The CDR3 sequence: CASKTGSSNQPQHF. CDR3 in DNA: TGTGCCAGCAAGACAGGCAGTAGCAATCAGCCCCAGCATTTT.

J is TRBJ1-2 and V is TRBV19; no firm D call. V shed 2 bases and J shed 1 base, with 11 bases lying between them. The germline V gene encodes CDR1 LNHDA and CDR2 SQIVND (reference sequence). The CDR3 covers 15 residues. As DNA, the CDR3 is TGTGCCAGTAGTATACCCCGGACGAGTAACTATGGCTACACCTTC. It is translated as CASSIPRTSNYGYTF.

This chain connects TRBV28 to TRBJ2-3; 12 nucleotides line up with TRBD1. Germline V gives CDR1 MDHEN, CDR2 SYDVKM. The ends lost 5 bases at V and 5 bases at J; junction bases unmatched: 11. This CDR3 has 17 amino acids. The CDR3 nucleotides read TGTGCCAGCAGTCTCGCCCCCGGGACAGGGGGCTTAGATACGCAGTATTTT. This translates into CASSLAPGTGGLDTQYF. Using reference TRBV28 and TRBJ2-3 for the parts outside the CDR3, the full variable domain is DVKVTQSSRYLVKRTGEKVFLECVQDMDHENMFWYRQDPGLGLRLIYFSYDVKMKEKGDIPEGYSVSREKKERFSLILESASTNQTSMYLCASSLAPGTGGLDTQYFGPGTRLTVL.

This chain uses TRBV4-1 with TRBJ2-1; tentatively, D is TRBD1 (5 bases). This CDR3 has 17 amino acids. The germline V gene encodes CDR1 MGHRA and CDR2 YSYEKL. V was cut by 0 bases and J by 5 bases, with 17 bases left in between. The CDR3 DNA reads TGCGCCAGCAGCCAAGATCCACCGTCGTGGGGCGACAATGAGCAGTTCTTC. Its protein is CASSQDPPSWGDNEQFF.

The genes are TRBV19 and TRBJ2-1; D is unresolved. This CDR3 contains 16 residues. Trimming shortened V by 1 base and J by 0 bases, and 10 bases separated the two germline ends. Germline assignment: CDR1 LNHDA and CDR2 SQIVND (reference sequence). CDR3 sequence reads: CASSIGVASSYNEQFF. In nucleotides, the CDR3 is TGTGCCAGTAGTATAGGAGTAGCCAGCTCCTACAATGAGCAGTTCTTC.

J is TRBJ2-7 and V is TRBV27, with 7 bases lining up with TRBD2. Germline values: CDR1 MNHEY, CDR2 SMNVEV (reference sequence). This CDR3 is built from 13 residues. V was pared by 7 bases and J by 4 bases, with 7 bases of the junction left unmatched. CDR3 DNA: TGTGCCAGCACCCGGGGGGTCCGGTACGAGCAGTACTTC. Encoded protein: CASTRGVRYEQYF.

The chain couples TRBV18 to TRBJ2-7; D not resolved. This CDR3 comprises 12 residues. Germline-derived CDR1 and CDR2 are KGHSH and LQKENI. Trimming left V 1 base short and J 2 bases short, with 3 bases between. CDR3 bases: TGTGCCAGCTCACCACAGACCTACGAGCAGTACTTC. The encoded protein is CASSPQTYEQYF.

The CDR3 DNA reads TGTGCCAGCAGTTACCCACGGGGTACCCACGGGGAGACCCAGTACTTC. Translation: CASSYPRGTHGETQYF. The chain carries TRBV6-5 and TRBJ2-5, with D tentatively TRBD2 (5 bases). The V gene lost 2 bases and the J gene lost 5 bases, with 18 bases spanning the gap. This CDR3 is 16 amino acids long. The germline V gene encodes CDR1 MNHEY and CDR2 SVGAGI.

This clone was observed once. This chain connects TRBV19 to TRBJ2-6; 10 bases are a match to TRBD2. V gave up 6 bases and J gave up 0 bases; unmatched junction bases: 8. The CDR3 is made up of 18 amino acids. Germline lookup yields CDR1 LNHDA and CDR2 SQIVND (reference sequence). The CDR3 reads CASSHRTSGSSGANVLTF. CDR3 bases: TGTGCCAGTAGCCATCGGACTAGCGGAAGCTCTGGGGCCAACGTCCTGACTTTC. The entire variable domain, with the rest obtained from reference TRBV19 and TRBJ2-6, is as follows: DGGITQSPKYLFRKEGQNVTLSCEQNLNHDAMYWYRQDPGQGLRLIYYSQIVNDFQKGDIAEGYSVSREKKESFPLTVTSAQKNPTAFYLCASSHRTSGSSGANVLTFGAGSRLTVL.

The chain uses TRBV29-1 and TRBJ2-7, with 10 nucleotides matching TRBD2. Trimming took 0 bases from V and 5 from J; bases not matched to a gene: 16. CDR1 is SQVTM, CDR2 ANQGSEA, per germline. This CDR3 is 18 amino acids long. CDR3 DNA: TGCAGCGTTGAAGACTTCAGGGCTAGCGGGAGTGGGTCCAACGAGCAGTACTTC. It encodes CSVEDFRASGSGSNEQYF.

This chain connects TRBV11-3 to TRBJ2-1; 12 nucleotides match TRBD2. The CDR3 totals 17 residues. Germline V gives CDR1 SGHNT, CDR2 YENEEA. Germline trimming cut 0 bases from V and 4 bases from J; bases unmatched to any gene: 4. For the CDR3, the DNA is TGTGCCAGCAGCTTAGATAGCGGACTAGCGGGATACAATGAGCAGTTCTTC. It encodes CASSLDSGLAGYNEQFF.